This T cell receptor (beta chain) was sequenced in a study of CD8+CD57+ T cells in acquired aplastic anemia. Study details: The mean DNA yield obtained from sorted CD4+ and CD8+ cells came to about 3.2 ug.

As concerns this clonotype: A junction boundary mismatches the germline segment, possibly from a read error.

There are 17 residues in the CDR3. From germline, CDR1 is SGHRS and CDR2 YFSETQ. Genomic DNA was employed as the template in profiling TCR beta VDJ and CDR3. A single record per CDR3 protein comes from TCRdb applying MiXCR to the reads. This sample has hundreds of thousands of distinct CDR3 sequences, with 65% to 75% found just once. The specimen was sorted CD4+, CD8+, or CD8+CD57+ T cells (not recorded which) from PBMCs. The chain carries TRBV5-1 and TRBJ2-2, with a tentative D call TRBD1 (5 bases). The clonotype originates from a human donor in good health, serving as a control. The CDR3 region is CASSKVGSGHNTGELFF. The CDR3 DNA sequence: TGTGCCAGCAGCAAAGTGGGATCAGGACATAACACCGGGGAGCTGTTTTTT.